The next 26 T cell receptor beta chains were all read from a single sample in a study of cytomegalovirus exposure and HLA in healthy donors. TCRdb keeps only in-frame clones here, not all; method: immunoSEQ multiplex PCR. This sample has approximately 200,000 clones, with roughly 80% found just once. The sequencing sample was made of PBMCs. The receptors come from a man aged 18 to 29 in good health and CMV-seropositive.

The V call is TRBV27, the J call TRBJ2-7; maybe TRBD1 (7 bases). V lost 4 bases to trimming and J lost 0 bases, with 10 bases between them. Germline V gene lookup returns CDR1 MNHEY and CDR2 SMNVEV (reference sequence). CDR3 length: 14 amino acids. Here the CDR3 reads CASSSQGGSYEQYF. The CDR3 DNA reads TGTGCCAGCAGTTCGCAGGGGGGCTCCTACGAGCAGTACTTC.

The chain links TRBV28 to TRBJ2-2; D may be TRBD1 (8 bases). The CDR3 sequence is 15 residues long. Germline CDR1 is MDHEN and CDR2 is SYDVKM. V dropped 11 bases and J dropped 4 bases, with 20 bases sitting between them. The CDR3 here is CAGRRTGGGTGELFF. The CDR3 coding sequence is TGTGCCGGGCGAAGAACAGGGGGGGGCACCGGGGAGCTGTTTTTT. The full variable domain, with the rest looked up from reference TRBV28 and TRBJ2-2, is DVKVTQSSRYLVKRTGEKVFLECVQDMDHENMFWYRQDPGLGLRLIYFSYDVKMKEKGDIPEGYSVSREKKERFSLILESASTNQTSMYLCAGRRTGGGTGELFFGEGSRLTVL.

This chain joins TRBV7-3 and TRBJ2-3, with TRBD2 matching 9 bases. This CDR3 comprises 15 residues. The trim removed 2 bases at V and 4 bases at J, leaving 4 bases unmatched. Germline CDR1 reads SGHTA; CDR2 reads FQGTGA. CDR3 loop: CASSLYASGADTQYF. The CDR3 bases are TGTGCCAGCAGCTTATATGCTAGCGGGGCAGATACGCAGTATTTT.

The chain joins TRBV15 to TRBJ1-2; 7 nucleotides line up with TRBD1. V shed 0 bases and J 4 bases; nucleotides not matched to a gene: 2. Per germline, CDR1 LNHNV and CDR2 YYDKDF (reference sequence). This CDR3 is 14 amino acids long. CDR3 sequence (DNA): TGTGCCACCAGCAGAGAGACAGGGTTCTATGGCTACACCTTC. This encodes CATSRETGFYGYTF.

In DNA form, the CDR3 reads TGTGCCAGCGCCGGGACAGGGGTACAAAAACTGTTTTTT. It is translated as CASAGTGVQKLFF. The V and J genes are TRBV27 and TRBJ1-4; 10 bases are shared with TRBD1. The CDR3 is made up of 13 amino acids. Per the germline V gene, CDR1 is MNHEY and CDR2 is SMNVEV (reference sequence). The V gene end was trimmed by 8 bases and the J gene end by 9 bases; junction bases not matched to a gene: 6.

This rearrangement joins TRBV2 to TRBJ1-3, with D maybe TRBD1 (6 bases). The CDR3 is 16 amino acids. The V end lost 1 base, the J end lost 2 bases, and 12 bases lay between the germline ends. CDR1 is SNHLY, CDR2 FYNNEI, per germline. CDR3 amino acids: CASSEVRGLPGNTIYF. Written as DNA, the CDR3 is TGTGCCAGCAGTGAAGTCAGGGGCCTCCCTGGAAACACCATATATTTT.

V is TRBV6-5 and J is TRBJ1-2; D is undetermined. Germline V gene data show CDR1 as MNHEY and CDR2 as SVGAGI. The length of the CDR3 is 14 residues. V was shortened by 2 bases and J by 4 bases, with 11 bases between the two germline ends. The CDR3 region has the DNA TGTGCCAGCAGTTACGGCAGTGATCGCTATGGCTACACCTTC. Encoded protein: CASSYGSDRYGYTF.

V is TRBV27 and J is TRBJ2-5; TRBD1 is a possible D gene (7 bases). Germline V gene lookup returns CDR1 MNHEY and CDR2 SMNVEV (reference sequence). With 6 bases removed from V and 5 bases from J, the gap between germline ends came to 19 bases. CDR3 size: 15 residues. Written as DNA, the CDR3 is TGTGCCAGCAGCCGCGGGACAGCCTTCGGGGAGACCCAGTACTTC. It codes for CASSRGTAFGETQYF.

The chain uses TRBV6-5 and TRBJ2-2; no clear D. This CDR3 region has 14 residues. V was cut by 6 bases and J by 6 bases, with 14 bases left in between. CDR1 and CDR2 (germline): MNHEY, SVGAGI. CDR3: CASREPSEAGELFF. CDR3 nucleotides: TGTGCCAGCAGGGAGCCCAGTGAGGCCGGGGAGCTGTTTTTT.

The chain combines TRBV13 with TRBJ1-2; D not certain. V dropped 5 bases and J dropped 8 bases, with 12 bases sitting between them. Looked up from germline, CDR1 is PRHDT and CDR2 is FYEKMQ (reference sequence). This CDR3 region has 12 residues. The CDR3 protein is CASSRTNQGYTF. CDR3 sequence (DNA): TGTGCCAGCAGCCGAACAAACCAGGGCTACACCTTC.

This clone was counted once. CDR3 region: CASSSPRLQVTPYEQYF. Here the CDR3 DNA reads TGTGCCAGCAGTTCACCCCGGTTGCAGGTCACCCCCTACGAGCAGTACTTC. This chain connects TRBV27 to TRBJ2-7, with D unresolved. The germline CDR1 and CDR2 sequences are MNHEY and SMNVEV (reference sequence). The V and J ends lost 4 bases and 2 bases respectively, with 21 bases between them. The CDR3 has 17 residues.

The sample holds a few counts of this clone. The CDR3 DNA reads TGTGCCAGCAGCTTAGATCCCCCCGACGAGCAGTACTTC. It encodes CASSLDPPDEQYF. This chain uses TRBV11-2 with TRBJ2-7; D ambiguous. V was shortened by 0 bases and J by 5 bases, with 8 bases between the two germline ends. Germline V gene data show CDR1 as SGHAT and CDR2 as FQNNGV. The CDR3 extends over 13 amino acids.

V is TRBV19 and J is TRBJ1-5; 7 nucleotides align to TRBD1. CDR1 and CDR2 from the germline V gene are LNHDA and SQIVND (reference sequence). The CDR3 is 15 amino acids. J was trimmed by 0 bases and V by 7 bases; bases with no gene match: 6. CDR3 in amino acids: CASTLGQYSNQPQHF. The CDR3, as DNA: TGTGCCAGTACACTGGGACAGTATAGCAATCAGCCCCAGCATTTT.

This chain connects TRBV2 to TRBJ2-5; a possible D gene is TRBD2 (6 bases). The V and J ends lost 7 bases and 4 bases respectively, with 10 bases between them. CDR1 and CDR2 from the germline V gene are SNHLY and FYNNEI. The length of the CDR3 is 12 residues. The CDR3 protein is CASTLGGETQYF. CDR3 nucleotides: TGTGCCAGCACCCTGGGGGGAGAGACCCAGTACTTC.

CDR3 sequence reads: CASSQATPGVQTQYF. CDR3 DNA: TGTGCCAGCAGCCAAGCGACCCCAGGGGTGCAGACCCAGTACTTC. This sequence joins TRBV7-6 and TRBJ2-5; a weak D match, TRBD1 (6 bases). This CDR3 has 15 amino acids. Trimming removed 5 bases from V and 6 bases from J, with 19 bases in between. Germline CDR1 SGHVS, CDR2 FNYEAQ.

The chain employs TRBV28 and TRBJ2-3, with TRBD1 matching over 12 bases. Germline V gives CDR1 MDHEN, CDR2 SYDVKM. J gave up 2 bases and V 4 bases, and 4 bases lay outside the gene matches. CDR3 length: 16 residues. In DNA form, the CDR3 reads TGTGCCAGCAGTTGGGACAGGGGGCGATCCACAGATACGCAGTATTTT. Residues: CASSWDRGRSTDTQYF.

This chain links TRBV27 with TRBJ2-7; 8 nucleotides align to TRBD1. This CDR3 has 16 amino acids. V was pared by 0 bases and J by 0 bases, with 4 bases of the junction left unmatched. The V gene's germline CDR1 is MNHEY and CDR2 SMNVEV (reference sequence). The CDR3 loop is CASSLSEGQVSYEQYF. In DNA form, the CDR3 reads TGTGCCAGCAGTTTATCGGAGGGACAGGTCTCCTACGAGCAGTACTTC.

The chain joins TRBV6-5 to TRBJ2-2; TRBD1 is a possible D gene (6 bases). This CDR3 contains 15 residues. Germline V gives CDR1 MNHEY, CDR2 SVGAGI. Trimming cost V 8 bases and J 5 bases, with 18 bases left between them. The CDR3, as DNA: TGTGCCAGCGGACCGACAGGACGTTTTACCGGGGAGCTGTTTTTT. It yields the protein CASGPTGRFTGELFF.

This clone was counted once. The V gene is TRBV11-2, the J gene TRBJ2-5; TRBD1 is a possible D gene (5 bases). Germline lookup yields CDR1 SGHAT and CDR2 FQNNGV. Trimming cost V 11 bases and J 0 bases, with 13 bases left between them. This CDR3 has 13 residues. The CDR3 here is CAVGHGYQETQYF. CDR3 nucleotides: TGTGCCGTGGGGCACGGTTACCAAGAGACCCAGTACTTC.

The genes are TRBV15 and TRBJ2-7; tentative D call: TRBD2 (5 bases). V was cut by 1 base and J by 5 bases, with 9 bases left in between. The CDR3 has 13 residues. Germline CDR1 reads LNHNV; CDR2 reads YYDKDF (reference sequence). The CDR3 spells CATSRGVSDEQYF. The CDR3 region has the DNA TGTGCCACCAGCAGAGGGGTTAGCGACGAGCAGTACTTC.

V usage is TRBV7-9 and J usage is TRBJ2-7, with D possibly matching TRBD2 (5 bases). This CDR3 is 15 amino acids long. Trimming pared 0 bases from V and 3 bases from J, leaving 12 bases between. The V gene's germline CDR1 is SEHNR and CDR2 FQNEAQ (reference sequence). The CDR3 here is CASSLALGAVYEQYF. The CDR3, as DNA: TGTGCCAGCAGCTTAGCGCTGGGAGCGGTCTACGAGCAGTACTTC.

The J gene is TRBJ1-2, the V gene TRBV7-9; D is possibly TRBD1 (5 bases). Germline CDR1 reads SEHNR; CDR2 reads FQNEAQ (reference sequence). V lost 5 bases and J 5 bases, leaving 6 bases between the germline ends. The CDR3 extends over 11 amino acids. The CDR3: CASSRQYGYTF. CDR3 nucleotides: TGTGCCAGCAGCCGACAGTATGGCTACACCTTC. Drawing the rest from reference TRBV7-9 and TRBJ1-2, the complete variable domain is DTGVSQNPRHKITKRGQNVTFRCDPISEHNRLYWYRQTLGQGPEFLTYFQNEAQLEKSRLLSDRFSAERPKGSFSTLEIQRTEQGDSAMYLCASSRQYGYTFGSGTRLTVV.

The V and J genes are TRBV9 and TRBJ2-3; TRBD2 matches 7 bases. The length of the CDR3 is 16 residues. Losses at the gene ends were 0 bases for V and 0 bases for J; bases not matched to a gene: 4. Germline V gene lookup returns CDR1 SGDLS and CDR2 YYNGEE. CDR3 sequence (DNA): TGTGCCAGCAGCGTAGTGGCTAGCGGCAGCACAGATACGCAGTATTTT. This codes for CASSVVASGSTDTQYF.

This chain connects TRBV6-6 to TRBJ1-2; possibly TRBD1 for D (5 bases). Germline V gene data show CDR1 as MNHNY and CDR2 as SVGAGI (reference sequence). The CDR3 sequence is 12 residues long. Trimming stripped 7 bases from V and 5 bases from J, with 11 bases between. The CDR3 DNA reads as TGTGCCAGCAAGAAAGGGGAATATGGCTACACCTTC. Its protein product is CASKKGEYGYTF.

The rearrangement uses TRBV4-2 and TRBJ2-5, with 12 bases lining up with TRBD2. Trimming removed 0 bases from V and 5 bases from J; junction bases left unmatched: 13. Per germline, CDR1 LGHNA and CDR2 YNFKEQ. There are 19 residues in the CDR3. The CDR3 DNA follows: TGTGCCAGCAGCCAAGATCTCCTATCTAGCGGGAGGGCCTGGGAGACCCAGTACTTC. It is translated as CASSQDLLSSGRAWETQYF.

This chain uses TRBV14 with TRBJ2-5; D not certain. In germline, CDR1 is SGHDN, CDR2 FVKESK. There are 12 residues in the CDR3. V lost 1 base, J lost 5 bases, and 5 bases lay in between. In DNA form, the CDR3 reads TGTGCCAGCAGCCAAGGCCGGGAGACCCAGTACTTC. It specifies CASSQGRETQYF. The full variable domain, in which reference TRBV14 and TRBJ2-5 provide the parts outside the CDR3, is EAGVTQFPSHSVIEKGQTVTLRCDPISGHDNLYWYRRVMGKEIKFLLHFVKESKQDESGMPNNRFLAERTGGTYSTLKVQPAELEDSGVYFCASSQGRETQYFGPGTRLLVL.